These T cell receptor beta chains were read from a single sample in a study of cytomegalovirus exposure and HLA in healthy donors. TCRdb keeps only in-frame clones here, not all; method: immunoSEQ multiplex PCR. Of 180,000 or so clones listed, 75% were seen once; the top ten hold about 3%. The sequencing sample was made of PBMCs. These receptors originate from a male donor in good health and CMV-seronegative. Each CDR3 is given with its conserved first and last residue. D genes are given only for firm matches. The size field is filled for only some rows; it gives once, few, many or a size class.

TRBV10-3,-,TRBJ1-5,-,TGTGCCATCAGTGAGCTTGAGGATCAGCCCCAGCATTTT,CAISELEDQPQHF
TRBV15,TRBD1,TRBJ1-5,-,TGTGCCACCAAGATGGGGACAGGAAATCAGCCCCAGCATTTT,CATKMGTGNQPQHF
TRBV6-5,-,TRBJ1-2,-,TGTGCCAGCAGCCTACAGGGTCGGTCTCGATATGGCTACACCTTC,CASSLQGRSRYGYTF
TRBV14,-,TRBJ1-4,-,TGTGCCAGCAGCCAAGAGGCAGGACCGGGAGAAAAACTGTTTTTT,CASSQEAGPGEKLFF
TRBV30,TRBD2,TRBJ2-3,-,TGTGCCTGGAGTCTGGGAGCGGGAGGAGATACGCAGTATTTT,CAWSLGAGGDTQYF
TRBV7-9,-,TRBJ2-4,-,TGTGCCAGCAGCCCTAAAAACATTCAGTACTTC,CASSPKNIQYF
TRBV5-1,-,TRBJ1-2,-,TGCGCCAGCAGCTTGGCGGCACAAAATACAGGTCATGGCTACACCTTC,CASSLAAQNTGHGYTF
TRBV9,TRBD2,TRBJ2-7,-,TGTGCCAGCAGCGTAGCTACTAGCGGATACTACGAGCAGTACTTC,CASSVATSGYYEQYF
TRBV4-1,TRBD1,TRBJ1-2,once,TGCGCCAGCAGCCAGGAAGGGACAGTCTATGGCTACACCTTC,CASSQEGTVYGYTF
TRBV6-6,-,TRBJ2-3,-,TGTGCCAGCAGTGCATGGAGGGCCTCTAGCACAGATACGCAGTATTTT,CASSAWRASSTDTQYF
TRBV11-2,-,TRBJ1-1,-,TGTGCCAGCAGCTACCCGGGGGGGCAGCGTGAAGCTTTCTTT,CASSYPGGQREAFF
TRBV5-1,TRBD2,TRBJ2-1,few,TGCGCCAGCAGCCCCTGGGGGGGCTCCTACAATGAGCAGTTCTTC,CASSPWGGSYNEQFF
TRBV28,-,TRBJ2-7,few,TGTGCCAGCAGTTCCCCTGACGGGGGGCATGAGCAGTACTTC,CASSSPDGGHEQYF
TRBV9,TRBD2,TRBJ2-5,-,TGTGCCAGCAGCGGGCGACTAGCGAGGGAGACCCAGTACTTC,CASSGRLARETQYF
TRBV29-1,-,TRBJ2-7,-,TGCAGCGTTGTCCGGGTTGGGAGTGGCTACGAGCAGTACTTC,CSVVRVGSGYEQYF
TRBV19,-,TRBJ1-5,once,TGTGCCAGTAGTATTGACGAGGTGGGGAGTAAGGGCCAGCATTTT,CASSIDEVGSKGQHF
TRBV11-2,-,TRBJ2-6,few,TGTGCCAGCAGCTTGATACGGGGTTCTGGGGCCAACGTCCTGACTTTC,CASSLIRGSGANVLTF
TRBV28,TRBD1,TRBJ1-5,few,TGTGCCAGCAGTTTAGCCGGGACAGGGGTGGGGGGATTGACCCAGCATTTT,CASSLAGTGVGGLTQHF
TRBV6-6,-,TRBJ1-1,few,TGTGCCACCCCCAGGTTACCGAACACTGAAGCTTTCTTT,CATPRLPNTEAFF
TRBV5-1,TRBD1,TRBJ2-7,-,TGCGCCAGCAGCTTGGGGGGGACAGGAGACTACGAGCAGTACTTC,CASSLGGTGDYEQYF
TRBV7-8,-,TRBJ2-7,-,TGTGCCAGCAGCTTAGCTACAGATTCTGACGAGCAGTACTTC,CASSLATDSDEQYF
TRBV28,TRBD1,TRBJ1-5,once,TGTGCCAGCAGTAAAGGCAGGGGGCAGGTTGGACAGCCCCAGCATTTT,CASSKGRGQVGQPQHF
TRBV6-1,-,TRBJ2-1,-,TGTGCCAGCAAACCCTTAGATAGGGCGGGCAATGAGCAGTTCTTC,CASKPLDRAGNEQFF
TRBV27,TRBD1,TRBJ2-6,-,TGTGCCAGCAGCATAAATTGGGCGACAGGGAACGTCCTGACTTTC,CASSINWATGNVLTF
TRBV27,-,TRBJ2-3,-,TGTGCCAGCAGTCCCCGGGGAGCGGGCGATATAAGAACGCAGTATTTT,CASSPRGAGDIRTQYF
TRBV12-5,-,TRBJ1-2,-,TGTGCTAGTGGTTTGGGACAGGATAACCTTAACTATGGCTACACCTTC,CASGLGQDNLNYGYTF
TRBV29-1,-,TRBJ2-1,-,TGCAGCGTTGACGGGGGGCTCTCCTACAATGAGCAGTTCTTC,CSVDGGLSYNEQFF
TRBV6-5,TRBD1,TRBJ1-2,-,TGTGCCAGCAGCCTTACAGGGGACTATGGCTACACCTTC,CASSLTGDYGYTF
TRBV2,-,TRBJ1-4,-,TGTGCCGGCAGTGAAGGGCAGGGGACAACTAATGAAAAACTGTTTTTT,CAGSEGQGTTNEKLFF
TRBV20-1,-,TRBJ2-2,-,TGCAGTGCTAGAGATCAGGGGGAGCTGTTTTTT,CSARDQGELFF
TRBV6-9,TRBD1,TRBJ1-5,-,TGTGCCAGCAGGAGACAGGGATTCACATATAGCAATCAGCCCCAGCATTTT,CASRRQGFTYSNQPQHF
TRBV7-2,-,TRBJ2-7,-,TGTGCCAGCAGTTTTACCTACGAGCAGTACTTC,CASSFTYEQYF
TRBV9,-,TRBJ2-3,-,TGTGCCAGCAGCTTTGGACTCGGAGATACGCAGTATTTT,CASSFGLGDTQYF
TRBV7-3,TRBD2,TRBJ2-1,-,TGTGCCAGCAGCTTACTAGCGGGGCACAATGAGCAGTTCTTC,CASSLLAGHNEQFF
TRBV4-1,TRBD1,TRBJ2-2,-,TGCGCCAGCAGACGTGGACAGGCGAACACCGGGGAGCTGTTTTTT,CASRRGQANTGELFF
TRBV6-1,TRBD1,TRBJ2-7,once,TGTGCCAGCAGTGCGACTGGACAGGGGGCATACGAGCAGTACTTC,CASSATGQGAYEQYF
TRBV6-5,TRBD1,TRBJ1-3,-,TGTGCCAGCAGCCTCGACAGGGGGCGCGAAAACACCATATATTTT,CASSLDRGRENTIYF
TRBV30,TRBD1,TRBJ1-2,once,TGTGCCTGGAGTCGGAGGACAGGGGGAAGCTATGGCTACACCTTC,CAWSRRTGGSYGYTF
TRBV7-2,-,TRBJ2-5,-,TGTGCCAGCAGCTTAGCGCGTGGAGAGACCCAGTACTTC,CASSLARGETQYF
TRBV4-1,-,TRBJ2-7,-,TGCGCCAGCACCCCGCTAGAAAATTCCTACGAGCAGTACTTC,CASTPLENSYEQYF
TRBV19,TRBD1,TRBJ2-7,-,TGTGCCAGTAGTGACGGACAGGGCTCCTACGAGCAGTACTTC,CASSDGQGSYEQYF
TRBV9,TRBD2,TRBJ2-7,-,TGTGCCAGCAGCGTGGGGGGGACTCTTCTATACGAGCAGTACTTC,CASSVGGTLLYEQYF
TRBV28,TRBD2,TRBJ2-1,few,TGTGCCAGCAGTTTGCGGGCTAGCGGGACCCTCTCCTACAATGAGCAGTTCTTC,CASSLRASGTLSYNEQFF
TRBV6-1,-,TRBJ1-6,-,TGTGCCAGCATGGGGGGGGCTGGGTCACCCCTCCACTTT,CASMGGAGSPLHF
TRBV11-3,TRBD1,TRBJ2-2,-,TGTGCCAGCAGCTTAGAACAGGGGGGCCTGATCACCGGGGAGCTGTTTTTT,CASSLEQGGLITGELFF
TRBV2,TRBD1,TRBJ1-4,once,TGTGCCAGCAGTCGAGGACAGGGAAATGAAAAACTGTTTTTT,CASSRGQGNEKLFF